The rows below give T cell receptor beta chains drawn from one sample of a study of tumor-infiltrating lymphocytes in primary liver carcinoma. TCRdb analysed the multiplex PCR reads with MiXCR anew, one entry per CDR3 protein. Of around 330,000 distinct CDR3 sequences in the sample, 50% to 75% were seen once. Sequencing was performed on peripheral blood. The source of these receptors is a woman in her twenties or thirties with primary liver carcinoma and hepatitis B virus infection. The CDR3 runs from the conserved cysteine through the conserved F or W. Fields, in order: clone size, J gene, D gene, V gene, CDR3 DNA, CDR3 protein. A D gene is named only where the DNA matches it firmly. Size tells how often a clone was seen (once, few, many) or the class of an expanded clone, and some rows leave it out.

clone size: .
J gene: TRBJ2-7
D gene: .
V gene: TRBV5-1
CDR3 DNA: TGCGTCAGCAGCTTGGAGGAAAGGCCCGGGTACGAGCAGTACTTC
CDR3 protein: CVSSLEERPGYEQYF

clone size: .
J gene: TRBJ2-3
D gene: .
V gene: TRBV14
CDR3 DNA: TGTGCCAGCAGCTTAGGTTGGACGGCTGATACGCATTATTTT
CDR3 protein: CASSLGWTADTHYF

clone size: few
J gene: TRBJ2-5
D gene: .
V gene: TRBV9
CDR3 DNA: TGTGCCAGCAGCGTAGAGGTAGAAACCCGCCGAGAGACCCAGTACTTC
CDR3 protein: CASSVEVETRRETQYF

clone size: few
J gene: TRBJ2-6
D gene: .
V gene: TRBV5-1
CDR3 DNA: TGCGCCAGCAGCTTGGATCTCTCTGGGGCCAACGTCCTGACTTTC
CDR3 protein: CASSLDLSGANVLTF

clone size: .
J gene: TRBJ1-4
D gene: .
V gene: TRBV11-2
CDR3 DNA: TGTGTCAGCGGCTTACGCAGGGGTGAAAAACTGTTTTTT
CDR3 protein: CVSGLRRGEKLFF

clone size: .
J gene: TRBJ1-1
D gene: .
V gene: TRBV30
CDR3 DNA: TGTGCCTGGGAACCCTTGGGGGTCACTGAAGCTTTCTTT
CDR3 protein: CAWEPLGVTEAFF

clone size: once
J gene: TRBJ1-5
D gene: .
V gene: TRBV4-1
CDR3 DNA: TGCGCCAGCAGCCAAGATGAGCAGACTAATCAGCCCCGGCATTTT
CDR3 protein: CASSQDEQTNQPRHF

clone size: many
J gene: TRBJ1-2
D gene: TRBD1
V gene: TRBV12-3/TRBV12-4
CDR3 DNA: TGTGCCAGCAGCCAGGGACAGTTCTATGGCTACACCTTC
CDR3 protein: CASSQGQFYGYTF

clone size: many
J gene: TRBJ1-5
D gene: .
V gene: TRBV4-1
CDR3 DNA: TGCGCCAGCAGCCAAGATTGGGGGAGTCAGCCCCAGCATTTT
CDR3 protein: CASSQDWGSQPQHF

clone size: .
J gene: TRBJ1-2
D gene: .
V gene: TRBV12-3/TRBV12-4
CDR3 DNA: TGTGCCAGCAGATCGGTCCCTGGGACGGCAAATGGCTACACCTTC
CDR3 protein: CASRSVPGTANGYTF

clone size: .
J gene: TRBJ2-1
D gene: .
V gene: TRBV4-1
CDR3 DNA: TGCGCCAGTAGAGCCTCCACTTCCTACAATGAGCAGTTCTTC
CDR3 protein: CASRASTSYNEQFF

clone size: few
J gene: TRBJ2-7
D gene: .
V gene: TRBV7-9
CDR3 DNA: TGTGCCAGCAGCTTAGTTGGAACCTACGAGCAGTACTTC
CDR3 protein: CASSLVGTYEQYF

clone size: .
J gene: TRBJ1-2
D gene: TRBD1
V gene: TRBV6-1
CDR3 DNA: TGTGCCAGCAGTGAACCAGGGGGCGGATATGGCTACACCTTC
CDR3 protein: CASSEPGGGYGYTF

clone size: .
J gene: TRBJ1-2
D gene: TRBD1
V gene: TRBV11-2
CDR3 DNA: TGTGCCAGTAGCCTAAGACAGGGGGCCAATCGGGGCTACACCTTC
CDR3 protein: CASSLRQGANRGYTF

clone size: .
J gene: TRBJ2-3
D gene: TRBD2
V gene: TRBV7-9
CDR3 DNA: TGTGCCAGCAGTCCTGGGGCGGCTAGCGGGACGACAGATACACAGTATTTT
CDR3 protein: CASSPGAASGTTDTQYF

clone size: few
J gene: TRBJ2-7
D gene: .
V gene: TRBV14
CDR3 DNA: TGTGCCAGCAGCCGGACAACGAGATACGAGCAGTACTTC
CDR3 protein: CASSRTTRYEQYF

clone size: .
J gene: TRBJ2-5
D gene: TRBD2
V gene: TRBV7-9
CDR3 DNA: TGTGCCAGCAGCTTAGAGGGGGGACTAGCGGAACAAGAGACCCAGTACTTC
CDR3 protein: CASSLEGGLAEQETQYF

clone size: once
J gene: TRBJ1-6
D gene: TRBD1
V gene: TRBV7-8
CDR3 DNA: TGTGCCAGCAGCCAAGGGGACAGGGTTTCACCCTTCCACTTT
CDR3 protein: CASSQGDRVSPFHF

clone size: many
J gene: TRBJ2-5
D gene: TRBD1
V gene: TRBV12-3/TRBV12-4
CDR3 DNA: TGTGCCAGCAGCTCGACAGGGAATGGAGAGACCCAGTACTTC
CDR3 protein: CASSSTGNGETQYF

clone size: .
J gene: TRBJ2-1
D gene: TRBD2
V gene: TRBV6-5
CDR3 DNA: TGTGCCAGCAACACAGGACTAGCGGGAGCTCTTAATGAGCAGTTCTTC
CDR3 protein: CASNTGLAGALNEQFF

clone size: .
J gene: TRBJ1-5
D gene: TRBD1
V gene: TRBV12-3/TRBV12-4
CDR3 DNA: TGTGCCGGCAGCGGCATTACAGGGGTTGGCAATCAGCCCCAGCATTTT
CDR3 protein: CAGSGITGVGNQPQHF

clone size: .
J gene: TRBJ2-3
D gene: TRBD1
V gene: TRBV4-1
CDR3 DNA: TGCGCCAGCAGCCCATCCGGACAGGGGGCGCAGGATACGCAGTATTTT
CDR3 protein: CASSPSGQGAQDTQYF

clone size: many
J gene: TRBJ2-2
D gene: .
V gene: TRBV4-2
CDR3 DNA: TGTGCCAGCAGCCAAGATTTGAGCAACGCGAACACCGGGGAGCTGTTTTTT
CDR3 protein: CASSQDLSNANTGELFF

clone size: few
J gene: TRBJ2-3
D gene: TRBD2
V gene: TRBV14
CDR3 DNA: TGTGCCAGCAGCCAAGATCTGGGTCTAGCGGAGCTCACAGATACGCAGTATTTT
CDR3 protein: CASSQDLGLAELTDTQYF

clone size: .
J gene: TRBJ2-5
D gene: TRBD2
V gene: TRBV25-1
CDR3 DNA: TGTGCCAGCAGTCCCGGGGAACTAGCGGAGGGAGAGACCCAGTACTTC
CDR3 protein: CASSPGELAEGETQYF

clone size: .
J gene: TRBJ1-6
D gene: .
V gene: TRBV11-2
CDR3 DNA: TGTGCCAGCAGCTTAGAGCACCTCGGGCCCTCCTATAATTCACTCCTCCACTTT
CDR3 protein: CASSLEHLGPSYNSLLHF

clone size: few
J gene: TRBJ1-2
D gene: TRBD1
V gene: TRBV4-1
CDR3 DNA: TGCGCCAGCAGCCCCGCCGGGACAGGGGGCAATAGCTATGGCTACACCTTC
CDR3 protein: CASSPAGTGGNSYGYTF

clone size: .
J gene: TRBJ2-7
D gene: .
V gene: TRBV13
CDR3 DNA: TGTGCCAGCAGCTACATTCGGGAAACCTACGAGCAGTACTTC
CDR3 protein: CASSYIRETYEQYF

clone size: .
J gene: TRBJ1-2
D gene: .
V gene: TRBV12-3/TRBV12-4
CDR3 DNA: TGTGCCAGCAAGACAGACACCTACTATGGCTACGCCTTC
CDR3 protein: CASKTDTYYGYAF

clone size: .
J gene: TRBJ2-2
D gene: TRBD2
V gene: TRBV4-1
CDR3 DNA: TGCGCCAGCAGCAATGGGAGAGCGGGAGGTCCCGGGGAGCCGTTTTTT
CDR3 protein: CASSNGRAGGPGEPFF

clone size: many
J gene: TRBJ1-6
D gene: .
V gene: TRBV6-5
CDR3 DNA: TGTGCCAGCAGTTACTCCTTAGGGGGACGGAGTAATTCACCCCTCCACTTT
CDR3 protein: CASSYSLGGRSNSPLHF

clone size: many
J gene: TRBJ1-2
D gene: .
V gene: TRBV6-5
CDR3 DNA: TGTGCCAGCCGGCAGGTTTGGACAGACTCAATTTATGGCTACACCTTC
CDR3 protein: CASRQVWTDSIYGYTF

clone size: .
J gene: TRBJ2-7
D gene: TRBD2
V gene: TRBV12-3/TRBV12-4
CDR3 DNA: TGTGCCAGCAATAAGACTAGCGGGAGTTACGTGCAGTACTTC
CDR3 protein: CASNKTSGSYVQYF

clone size: .
J gene: TRBJ2-3
D gene: .
V gene: TRBV14
CDR3 DNA: TGTGCCAGCAAACGGGCCCAAAACACAGATACGCAGTATTTT
CDR3 protein: CASKRAQNTDTQYF

clone size: .
J gene: TRBJ1-2
D gene: .
V gene: TRBV28
CDR3 DNA: TGTACCAGCAGCCCCGATGTGAGGTATGTCTACACCTTC
CDR3 protein: CTSSPDVRYVYTF

clone size: .
J gene: TRBJ2-1
D gene: .
V gene: TRBV28
CDR3 DNA: TGTGCCAGCAGCCACCTTAACAGGGATCGGAATGAGCAGTTCTTC
CDR3 protein: CASSHLNRDRNEQFF

clone size: many
J gene: TRBJ2-7
D gene: .
V gene: TRBV6-6
CDR3 DNA: TGTGCCAGCCGAATGGGAGAGTCCTACGAGCAGTACTTC
CDR3 protein: CASRMGESYEQYF

clone size: .
J gene: TRBJ2-6
D gene: .
V gene: TRBV12-3/TRBV12-4
CDR3 DNA: TGTGCCAGCAGCCGGGCACTCCCCTCTGAGGCCAACGTCCTGACTTTC
CDR3 protein: CASSRALPSEANVLTF

clone size: many
J gene: TRBJ2-7
D gene: TRBD1
V gene: TRBV11-2
CDR3 DNA: TGTGCCAGCAGCTACGGACAGGGGGTTCGTTTCTACGAGCAGTACTTC
CDR3 protein: CASSYGQGVRFYEQYF

clone size: .
J gene: TRBJ1-2
D gene: .
V gene: TRBV12-3/TRBV12-4
CDR3 DNA: TGTGCCTGCAGTTCCGTCCCTTATGGCTACACCTTC
CDR3 protein: CACSSVPYGYTF

clone size: .
J gene: TRBJ2-1
D gene: TRBD2
V gene: TRBV11-2
CDR3 DNA: TGTGCCAGTAGCTTAGGGGTTCTAGCGGGGAATGAGCAGTTCTTC
CDR3 protein: CASSLGVLAGNEQFF

clone size: .
J gene: TRBJ2-7
D gene: .
V gene: TRBV6-1
CDR3 DNA: TGTGCCAGCAGTGAAAGGTGGGGGCGGGCCTCCTACGAGCAGTACTTC
CDR3 protein: CASSERWGRASYEQYF

clone size: .
J gene: TRBJ1-1
D gene: .
V gene: TRBV30
CDR3 DNA: TGTGCCTGGAGTAAATCGAGGGTGGTAGGCACTGAAGCTTTCTTT
CDR3 protein: CAWSKSRVVGTEAFF

clone size: few
J gene: TRBJ2-5
D gene: .
V gene: TRBV5-6
CDR3 DNA: TGTGCCAGCAGCCAAAGGGGCAACTCGGAGACCCAGTACTTC
CDR3 protein: CASSQRGNSETQYF